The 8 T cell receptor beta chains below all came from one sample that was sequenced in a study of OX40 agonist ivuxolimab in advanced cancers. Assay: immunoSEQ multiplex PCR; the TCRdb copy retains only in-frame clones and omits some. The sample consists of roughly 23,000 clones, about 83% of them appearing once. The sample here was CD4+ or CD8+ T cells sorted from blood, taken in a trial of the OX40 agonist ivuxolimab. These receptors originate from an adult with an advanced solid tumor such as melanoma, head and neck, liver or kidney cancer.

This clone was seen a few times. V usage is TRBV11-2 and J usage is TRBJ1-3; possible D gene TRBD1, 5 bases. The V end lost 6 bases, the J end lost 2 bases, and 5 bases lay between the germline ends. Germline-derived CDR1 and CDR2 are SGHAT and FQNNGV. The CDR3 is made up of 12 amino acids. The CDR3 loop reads CASRGAGNTIYF. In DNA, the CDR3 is TGTGCCAGCAGAGGGGCTGGAAACACCATATATTTT. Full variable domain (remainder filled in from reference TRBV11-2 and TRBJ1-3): EAGVAQSPRYKIIEKRQSVAFWCNPISGHATLYWYQQILGQGPKLLIQFQNNGVVDDSQLPKDRFSAERLKGVDSTLKIQPAKLEDSAVYLCASRGAGNTIYFGEGSWLTVV.

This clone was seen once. The CDR3 coding sequence is TGTGCCAGCAGCTTCGGACAGGGTAACCAGCCCCAGCATTTT. As protein: CASSFGQGNQPQHF. This rearrangement joins TRBV5-5 to TRBJ1-5; 8 bases align to TRBD1. J lost 7 bases, V lost 2 bases, and 5 bases had no gene match. The germline CDR1 and CDR2 sequences are SGHKS and YYEKEE (reference sequence). The CDR3 totals 14 residues.

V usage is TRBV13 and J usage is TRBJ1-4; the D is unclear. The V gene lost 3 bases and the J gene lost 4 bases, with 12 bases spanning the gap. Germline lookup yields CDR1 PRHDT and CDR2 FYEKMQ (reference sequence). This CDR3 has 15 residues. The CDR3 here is CASSLAGTRNEKLFF. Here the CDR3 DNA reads TGTGCCAGCAGCTTGGCAGGAACTCGTAATGAAAAACTGTTTTTT.

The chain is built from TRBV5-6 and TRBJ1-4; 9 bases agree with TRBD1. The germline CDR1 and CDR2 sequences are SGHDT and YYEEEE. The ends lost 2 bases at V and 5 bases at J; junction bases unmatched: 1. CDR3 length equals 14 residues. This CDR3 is CASSFGTGNEKLFF. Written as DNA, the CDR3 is TGTGCCAGCAGCTTCGGGACAGGGAATGAAAAACTGTTTTTT.

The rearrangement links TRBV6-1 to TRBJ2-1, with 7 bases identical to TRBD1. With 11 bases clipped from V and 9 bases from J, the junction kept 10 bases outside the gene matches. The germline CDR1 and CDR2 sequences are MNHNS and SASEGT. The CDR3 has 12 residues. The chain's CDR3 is CAQNRGNGEQFF. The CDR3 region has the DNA TGTGCCCAAAACAGGGGAAACGGTGAGCAGTTCTTC.

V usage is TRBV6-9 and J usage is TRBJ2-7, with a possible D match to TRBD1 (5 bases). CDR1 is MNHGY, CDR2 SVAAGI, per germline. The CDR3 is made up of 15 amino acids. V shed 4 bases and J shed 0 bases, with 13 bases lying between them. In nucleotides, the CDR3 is TGTGCCAGCAGTTCCGACAGCTCGAGCTCCTACGAGCAGTACTTC. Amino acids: CASSSDSSSSYEQYF.

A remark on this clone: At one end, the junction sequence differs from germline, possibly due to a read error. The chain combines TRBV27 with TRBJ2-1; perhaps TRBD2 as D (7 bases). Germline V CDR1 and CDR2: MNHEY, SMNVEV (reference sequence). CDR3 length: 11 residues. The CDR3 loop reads CASKGGDSTVF. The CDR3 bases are TGTGCCAGCAAGGGGGGGGACTCGACGGTCTTC.

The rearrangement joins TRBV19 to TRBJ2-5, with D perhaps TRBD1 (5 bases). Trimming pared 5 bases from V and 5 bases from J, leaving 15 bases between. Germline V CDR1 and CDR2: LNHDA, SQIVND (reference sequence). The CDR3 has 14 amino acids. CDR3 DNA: TGTGCCAGTAGTCGGCAGGGTTTAGTGGAGACCCAGTACTTC. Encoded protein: CASSRQGLVETQYF.